This record covers a single TCR beta chain. Its antigen remains unidentified. Patients included in sequencing had previously demonstrated CD8+CD57+ cell expansion by flow cytometry. Using genomic DNA as the template, TCR beta VDJ and CDR3 profiling was carried out. Each CDR3 protein gets one entry after TCRdb re-called the reads with MiXCR. The table has about 170,000 distinct CDR3 sequences, around half seen once. This sample is drawn from a study of CD8+CD57+ T cells in acquired aplastic anemia. Study results and limitations: There were some 30 CD8+ CDR3 sequences that occurred in both patients and controls.

The J segment lost 9 bases and the V segment lost 0 bases, leaving 11 bases of the junction unmatched. Germline CDR1 LNHNV, CDR2 YYDKDF (reference sequence). The CDR3 is 16 amino acids. This chain links TRBV15 with TRBJ2-1, with 7 bases that match TRBD2. What was sequenced was sorted CD4+, CD8+, or CD8+CD57+ T cells (not recorded which) from PBMCs. This clonotype originated in a human donor with aplastic anemia. CDR3 in DNA: TGTGCCACCAGCAGAGATGGGAGCGGGGTGTCTTTTGAGCAGTTCTTC. It is translated as CATSRDGSGVSFEQFF.